These 25 T cell receptor beta chains were all obtained from the same sample, sequenced in a study of regulatory T cells in long-lasting Graves disease. To make TCR beta libraries, researchers used iRepertoire HTBI primers and Arm-PCR of CDR3 regions. TCRdb reprocessed the multiplex PCR reads via MiXCR and lists one record per CDR3 protein. This table holds nearly 350,000 distinct CDR3 sequences, around 20% found once. The time point: persistent/refractory GD, antithyroid drugs over 5 years with positive TRAb. PBMC-extracted RNA yielded the TCR library. This specimen consisted of peripheral blood mononuclear cells (PBMCs), obtained when the disease was refractory, from a patient treated with antithyroid drugs. The source is a female donor with Graves disease.

This clonotype occurred many times. The gene calls are TRBV19 and TRBJ1-5; D is uncertain. Germline CDR1 is LNHDA and CDR2 is SQIVND (reference sequence). V lost 3 bases and J 1 base, leaving 10 bases between the germline ends. CDR3 length equals 15 residues. CDR3 bases: TGTGCCAGTAGTATTGGGTTCTCCAGCAATCAGCCCCAGCATTTT. Translated: CASSIGFSSNQPQHF. Based on the CDR3 plus reference TRBV19 and TRBJ1-5, the full variable domain is DGGITQSPKYLFRKEGQNVTLSCEQNLNHDAMYWYRQDPGQGLRLIYYSQIVNDFQKGDIAEGYSVSREKKESFPLTVTSAQKNPTAFYLCASSIGFSSNQPQHFGDGTRLSIL.

The J gene is TRBJ2-2, the V gene TRBV7-6; 7 bases are shared with TRBD1. The germline CDR1 and CDR2 sequences are SGHVS and FNYEAQ. V was clipped by 5 bases and J by 6 bases; unmatched bases: 3. The CDR3 totals 13 residues. The CDR3 spells CASSDRVPGELFF. In DNA form, the CDR3 reads TGTGCCAGCAGCGACAGGGTTCCCGGGGAGCTGTTTTTT.

CDR3 bases: TGTGCCAGCAGCGTTGTAGGGGAAGGCTATGGCTACACCTTC. Translated: CASSVVGEGYGYTF. The chain recombines TRBV9 with TRBJ1-2; D perhaps matches TRBD1 (5 bases). This CDR3 is built from 14 residues. CDR1 SGDLS and CDR2 YYNGEE come from the germline V gene. V shed 2 bases and J shed 4 bases, with 12 bases lying between them.

The J gene is TRBJ2-7, the V gene TRBV7-3; D is unresolved. Deletions cut 6 bases from V and 3 bases from J, with 9 bases between. The CDR3 has 12 residues. Germline CDR1 and CDR2: SGHTA and FQGTGA. The CDR3 DNA reads as TGTGCCAGCAGTGATAATGGCTACGAGCAGTACTTC. It codes for CASSDNGYEQYF.

On this clonotype: Sequence at one end of the junction differs from germline and may be a read error. V usage is TRBV12-3 or TRBV12-4 and J usage is TRBJ2-2; tentative D call: TRBD2 (5 bases). The CDR3 sequence is 14 residues long. Here the CDR3 DNA reads TGTGCCAGCAGTTTTCTGGGGAACACCGGGAAGCTGTTTTTT. Its translation: CASSFLGNTGKLFF.

Comment on this clonotype: A much larger clone is a single base away; this may be a read error. The chain has TRBV24-1 and TRBJ1-2; D gene ambiguous. Germline lookup yields CDR1 KGHDR and CDR2 SFDVKD. Between the trimmed V and J ends, which lost 5 bases and 3 bases, there was a span of 9 bases. The CDR3 totals 13 residues. The CDR3 DNA sequence: TGTGCCACCAGTGGAATGGGTGACTATGGCTACACCTTC. The encoded protein is CATSGMGDYGYTF.

V gene TRBV12-3 or TRBV12-4 combines with J gene TRBJ2-3, with D perhaps matching TRBD1 (6 bases). Trimming cost V 7 bases and J 2 bases, with 13 bases left between them. This CDR3 is built from 14 residues. The CDR3 bases are TGTGCCAGCAACCTCGACAGGTACACAGATACGCAGTATTTT. Amino acid sequence: CASNLDRYTDTQYF.

The sample holds many counts of this clonotype. The V gene is TRBV28, the J gene TRBJ1-2; the D gene is possibly TRBD1 (6 bases). CDR1 MDHEN and CDR2 SYDVKM come from the germline V gene. The length of the CDR3 is 14 residues. V was cut by 6 bases and J by 7 bases, with 18 bases left in between. CDR3 residues: CASRRTGTQSGYTF. CDR3 nucleotide sequence: TGTGCCAGCAGACGAACCGGGACACAAAGTGGCTACACCTTC.

This clonotype was seen more than once but under ten times. J is TRBJ2-7 and V is TRBV19; D ambiguous. The CDR3 runs to 16 residues. The germline gives CDR1 LNHDA, CDR2 SQIVND (reference sequence). The V end lost 3 bases, the J end lost 1 base, and 16 bases lay between the germline ends. CDR3 residues: CASSIRSAPLSYEQYF. The CDR3 region has the DNA TGTGCCAGTAGTATTCGGAGCGCGCCTCTTTCCTACGAGCAGTACTTC.

The sample holds a few counts of this clonotype. The rearrangement uses TRBV6-2 or TRBV6-3 and TRBJ2-7; D is unresolved. This CDR3 contains 14 residues. Between the trimmed V and J ends, which lost 0 bases and 0 bases, there was a span of 6 bases. Germline assignment: CDR1 MNHEY and CDR2 SVGEGT. The CDR3: CASSYSDLSYEQYF. In nucleotides, the CDR3 is TGTGCCAGCAGTTACTCGGACCTCTCCTACGAGCAGTACTTC.

V and J are TRBV5-1 and TRBJ2-2; TRBD2 agrees at 14 bases. CDR3 length: 15 residues. The junction had 2 bases not matched to a gene; V was cut back by 4 bases and J by 6 bases. The germline V gene encodes CDR1 SGHRS and CDR2 YFSETQ. In nucleotides, the CDR3 is TGCGCCAGCAGCGGGGGACTAGCGGGAGCCGGGGAGCTGTTTTTT. Protein sequence: CASSGGLAGAGELFF.

This clonotype was counted between two and nine times. The J gene is TRBJ2-5, the V gene TRBV19, with D perhaps matching TRBD2 (7 bases). The V and J ends lost 5 bases and 3 bases respectively, with 25 bases between them. CDR1 and CDR2 from the germline V gene are LNHDA and SQIVND (reference sequence). This CDR3 is 18 amino acids long. CDR3 sequence reads: CASSPRSLGGRWEETQYF. In DNA, the CDR3 is TGTGCCAGTAGTCCCCGAAGCCTCGGGGGGCGCTGGGAAGAGACCCAGTACTTC.

In this sample, this clonotype turned up many times. The rearrangement joins TRBV9 to TRBJ2-2; D is uncertain. The CDR3 runs 12 residues. The germline V gene encodes CDR1 SGDLS and CDR2 YYNGEE. Trimming removed 0 bases from V and 8 bases from J, with 5 bases in between. Written as DNA, the CDR3 is TGTGCCAGCAGCGTAGACGGGGGGGAGCTGTTTTTT. It yields the protein CASSVDGGELFF.

The chain has TRBV6-1 and TRBJ1-5; D remains unclear. Looked up from germline, CDR1 is MNHNS and CDR2 is SASEGT. The CDR3 contains 14 residues. Trimming left V 5 bases short and J 3 bases short, with 11 bases between. CDR3 protein: CASSPDGLNQPQHF. The CDR3 DNA follows: TGTGCCAGCAGTCCCGACGGACTCAATCAGCCCCAGCATTTT.

There are many counts of this clonotype. This chain connects TRBV5-1 to TRBJ1-2, with 12 bases aligning to TRBD1. CDR1 and CDR2 from the germline V gene are SGHRS and YFSETQ. CDR3 length: 15 residues. Trimming took 0 bases from V and 8 from J; bases not matched to a gene: 5. In DNA form, the CDR3 reads TGCGCCAGCAGCTTGGCCGGGACAGGGGGCGAGGGCTACACCTTC. This encodes CASSLAGTGGEGYTF.

CDR3: CATSDYASGDIQYF. In DNA form, the CDR3 reads TGTGCCACCAGTGATTATGCCTCCGGAGACATTCAGTACTTC. The rearrangement links TRBV24-1 to TRBJ2-4; no clear D. V lost 2 bases and J lost 8, with 12 bases in between. The CDR3 is 14 amino acids. Germline CDR1 and CDR2: KGHDR and SFDVKD.

This clonotype has at least ten counts. The chain joins TRBV11-2 to TRBJ2-2, with a weak D call TRBD2 (5 bases). The V gene's germline CDR1 is SGHAT and CDR2 FQNNGV. This CDR3 comprises 14 residues. V gave up 0 bases and J gave up 5 bases, with 7 bases separating them. The CDR3 nucleotides read TGTGCCAGCAGCTTAGAGAGGGCGACCGGGGAGCTGTTTTTT. Translation: CASSLERATGELFF.

This clonotype was detected a few times. The chain joins TRBV3-1 to TRBJ2-1; D possibly corresponds to TRBD1 (6 bases). This CDR3 is built from 12 residues. Trimming pared 7 bases from V and 5 bases from J, leaving 9 bases between. Looked up from germline, CDR1 is LGHDT and CDR2 is YNNKEL (reference sequence). This chain's CDR3 is CASKGHNNEQFF. The CDR3 DNA reads TGTGCCAGCAAGGGACACAACAATGAGCAGTTCTTC.

This clonotype appeared a few times. The chain carries TRBV3-1 and TRBJ1-1, with 10 bases aligning to TRBD1. This CDR3 has 17 residues. Trimming took 5 bases from V and 1 from J; bases not matched to a gene: 10. CDR1 LGHDT and CDR2 YNNKEL come from the germline V gene (reference sequence). This CDR3 is CASSSRPGTGENTEAFF. The CDR3 region has the DNA TGTGCCAGCAGCTCCCGCCCCGGGACAGGGGAGAACACTGAAGCTTTCTTT.

This clonotype was found a few times. This sequence joins TRBV20-1 and TRBJ1-4; 10 bases line up with TRBD1. This CDR3 spans 15 amino acids. Germline V gene sequence: CDR1 DFQATT, CDR2 SNEGSKA (reference sequence). V was clipped by 4 bases and J by 7 bases; unmatched bases: 9. CDR3 residues: CSATADRGRTEKLFF. The DNA of the CDR3 is TGCAGTGCTACGGCAGACAGGGGGCGAACTGAAAAACTGTTTTTT.

There are many counts of this clonotype. The gene calls are TRBV12-3 or TRBV12-4 and TRBJ1-1; unclear D gene. The CDR3 extends over 12 amino acids. Trimming removed 5 bases from V and 6 bases from J, with 10 bases in between. In DNA, the CDR3 is TGTGCCAGCAGTACATGGGAGGCTGAAGCTTTCTTT. Translation: CASSTWEAEAFF.

This clonotype was detected ten times or more. The V call is TRBV27, the J call TRBJ1-1, with TRBD1 as a possible D gene (5 bases). V lost 2 bases to trimming and J lost 1 base, with 11 bases between them. CDR1 is MNHEY, CDR2 SMNVEV, per germline (reference sequence). The CDR3 loop spans 15 amino acids. CDR3 sequence (DNA): TGTGCCAGCAGTTTAATGGGACCGAAGAACACTGAAGCTTTCTTT. Translated: CASSLMGPKNTEAFF.

There are a few counts of this clonotype. The CDR3 sequence is CASREGAGGYYEQYF. The DNA for the CDR3 is TGTGCCAGTCGTGAAGGGGCAGGGGGATATTACGAGCAGTACTTC. The chain uses TRBV6-1 and TRBJ2-7; 7 positions match TRBD1. Germline loops: CDR1 MNHNS, CDR2 SASEGT. V was pared by 9 bases and J by 4 bases, with 15 bases of the junction left unmatched. The CDR3 extends over 15 amino acids.

The rearrangement links TRBV15 to TRBJ1-5, with D possibly matching TRBD1 (6 bases). In germline, CDR1 is LNHNV, CDR2 YYDKDF (reference sequence). There are 16 residues in the CDR3. With 5 bases removed from V and 1 base from J, the gap between germline ends came to 15 bases. The CDR3 DNA reads TGTGCCACCAGCGGACAACAGGGTTTAAGCAATCAGCCCCAGCATTTT. This codes for CATSGQQGLSNQPQHF.

This chain links TRBV2 with TRBJ2-1; D unresolved. V was cut by 6 bases and J by 0 bases, with 15 bases left in between. This CDR3 spans 16 amino acids. CDR1 SNHLY and CDR2 FYNNEI come from the germline V gene. The CDR3 coding sequence is TGTGCCAGCAGCCAGTCGACGAGGAGCTCCTACAATGAGCAGTTCTTC. Encoded protein: CASSQSTRSSYNEQFF.